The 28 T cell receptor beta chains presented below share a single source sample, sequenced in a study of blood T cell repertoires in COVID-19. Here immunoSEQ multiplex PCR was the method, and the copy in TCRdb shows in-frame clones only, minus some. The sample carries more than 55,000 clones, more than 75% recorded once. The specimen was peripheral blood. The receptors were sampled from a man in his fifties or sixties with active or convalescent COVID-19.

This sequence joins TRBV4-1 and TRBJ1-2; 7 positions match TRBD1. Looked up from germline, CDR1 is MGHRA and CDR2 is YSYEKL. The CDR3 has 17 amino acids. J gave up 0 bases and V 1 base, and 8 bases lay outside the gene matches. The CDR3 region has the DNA TGCGCCAGCAGCCAAGTGGGACAGATACCTCCTAACTATGGCTACACCTTC. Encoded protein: CASSQVGQIPPNYGYTF.

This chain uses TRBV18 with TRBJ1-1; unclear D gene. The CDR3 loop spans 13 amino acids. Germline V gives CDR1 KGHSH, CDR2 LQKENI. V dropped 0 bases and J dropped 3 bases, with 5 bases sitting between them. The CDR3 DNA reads TGTGCCAGCTCACCACCGCGGGACACTGAAGCTTTCTTT. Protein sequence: CASSPPRDTEAFF. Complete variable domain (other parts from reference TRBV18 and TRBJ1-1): NAGVMQNPRHLVRRRGQEARLRCSPMKGHSHVYWYRQLPEEGLKFMVYLQKENIIDESGMPKERFSAEFPKEGPSILRIQQVVRGDSAAYFCASSPPRDTEAFFGQGTRLTVV.

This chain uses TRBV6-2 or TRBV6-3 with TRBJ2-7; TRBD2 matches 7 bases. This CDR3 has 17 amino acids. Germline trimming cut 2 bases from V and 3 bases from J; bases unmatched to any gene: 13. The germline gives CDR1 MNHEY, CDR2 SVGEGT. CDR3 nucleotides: TGTGCCAGCAGTTACATAGTCGCTAGCGGAGACCTCTACGAGCAGTACTTC. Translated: CASSYIVASGDLYEQYF.

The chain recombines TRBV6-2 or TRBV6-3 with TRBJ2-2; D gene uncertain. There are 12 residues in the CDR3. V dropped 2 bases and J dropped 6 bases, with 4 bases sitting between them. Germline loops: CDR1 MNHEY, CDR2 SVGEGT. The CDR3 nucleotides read TGTGCCAGCAGTTACCGGGCCGGGGAGCTGTTTTTT. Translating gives CASSYRAGELFF.

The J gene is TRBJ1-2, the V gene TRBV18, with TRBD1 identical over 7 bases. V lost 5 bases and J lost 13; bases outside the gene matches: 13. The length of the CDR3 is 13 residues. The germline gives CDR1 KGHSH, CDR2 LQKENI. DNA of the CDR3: TGTGCCAGCTCAAAAGGGGGCGCGAATCCTTCCACCTTC. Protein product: CASSKGGANPSTF.

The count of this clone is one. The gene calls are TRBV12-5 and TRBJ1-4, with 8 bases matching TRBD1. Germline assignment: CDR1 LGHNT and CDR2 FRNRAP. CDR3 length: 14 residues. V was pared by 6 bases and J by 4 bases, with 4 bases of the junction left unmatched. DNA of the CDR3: TGTGCTAGTGGGCCAACAGGGGGTAATGAAAAACTGTTTTTT. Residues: CASGPTGGNEKLFF.

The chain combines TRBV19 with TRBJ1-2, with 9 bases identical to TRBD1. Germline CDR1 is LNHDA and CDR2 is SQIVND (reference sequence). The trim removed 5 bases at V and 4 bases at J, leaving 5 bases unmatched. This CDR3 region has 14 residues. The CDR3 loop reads CASSPGTGRYGYTF. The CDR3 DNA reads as TGTGCCAGTAGTCCCGGGACAGGGCGCTATGGCTACACCTTC.

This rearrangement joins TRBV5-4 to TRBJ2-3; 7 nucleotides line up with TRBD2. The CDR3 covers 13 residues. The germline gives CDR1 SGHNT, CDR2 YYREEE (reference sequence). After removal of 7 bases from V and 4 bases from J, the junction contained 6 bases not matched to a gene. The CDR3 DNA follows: TGTGCCAGCTACCAGCGGGGCGCAGATACGCAGTATTTT. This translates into CASYQRGADTQYF. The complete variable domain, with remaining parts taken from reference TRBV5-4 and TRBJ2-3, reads ETGVTQSPTHLIKTRGQQVTLRCSSQSGHNTVSWYQQALGQGPQFIFQYYREEENGRGNFPPRFSGLQFPNYSSELNVNALELDDSALYLCASYQRGADTQYFGPGTRLTVL.

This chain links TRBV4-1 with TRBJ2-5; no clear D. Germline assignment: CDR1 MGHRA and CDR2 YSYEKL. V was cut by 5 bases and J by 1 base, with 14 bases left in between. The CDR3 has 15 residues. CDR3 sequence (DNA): TGCGCCAGCAGCTCAGGAACATCCCCCCAAGAGACCCAGTACTTC. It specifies CASSSGTSPQETQYF.

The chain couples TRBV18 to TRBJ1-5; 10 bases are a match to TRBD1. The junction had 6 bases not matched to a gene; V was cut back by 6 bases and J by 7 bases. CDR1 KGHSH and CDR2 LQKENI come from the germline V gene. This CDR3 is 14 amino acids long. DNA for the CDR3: TGTGCCAGCTCGTCCGGGACAGGGGTACAGCCCCAGCATTTT. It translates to CASSSGTGVQPQHF. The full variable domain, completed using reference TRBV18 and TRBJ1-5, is NAGVMQNPRHLVRRRGQEARLRCSPMKGHSHVYWYRQLPEEGLKFMVYLQKENIIDESGMPKERFSAEFPKEGPSILRIQQVVRGDSAAYFCASSSGTGVQPQHFGDGTRLSIL.

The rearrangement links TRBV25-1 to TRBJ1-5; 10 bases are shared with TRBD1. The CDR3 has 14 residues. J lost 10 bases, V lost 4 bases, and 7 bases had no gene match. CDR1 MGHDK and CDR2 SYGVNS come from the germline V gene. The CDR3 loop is CASSGTGGFYPQHF. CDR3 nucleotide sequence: TGTGCCAGCAGTGGGACAGGGGGTTTTTATCCCCAGCATTTT.

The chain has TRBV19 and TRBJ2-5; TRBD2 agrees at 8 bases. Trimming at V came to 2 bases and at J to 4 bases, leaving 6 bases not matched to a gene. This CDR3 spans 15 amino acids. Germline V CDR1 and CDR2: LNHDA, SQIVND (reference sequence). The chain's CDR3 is CASSIRTSSSETQYF. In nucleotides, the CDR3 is TGTGCCAGTAGTATAAGGACTAGCTCGTCAGAGACCCAGTACTTC.

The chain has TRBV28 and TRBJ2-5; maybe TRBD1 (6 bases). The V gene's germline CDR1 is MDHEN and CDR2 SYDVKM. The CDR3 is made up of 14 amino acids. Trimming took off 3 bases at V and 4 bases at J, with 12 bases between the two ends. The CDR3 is CASSFTGHLETQYF. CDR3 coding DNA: TGTGCCAGCAGTTTCACGGGACACCTAGAGACCCAGTACTTC.

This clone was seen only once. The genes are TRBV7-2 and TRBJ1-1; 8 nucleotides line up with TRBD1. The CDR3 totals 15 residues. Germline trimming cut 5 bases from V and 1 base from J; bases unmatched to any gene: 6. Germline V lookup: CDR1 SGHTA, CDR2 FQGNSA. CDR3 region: CASSARQGTNTEAFF. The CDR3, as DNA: TGTGCCAGCAGCGCCAGACAGGGGACGAACACTGAAGCTTTCTTT.

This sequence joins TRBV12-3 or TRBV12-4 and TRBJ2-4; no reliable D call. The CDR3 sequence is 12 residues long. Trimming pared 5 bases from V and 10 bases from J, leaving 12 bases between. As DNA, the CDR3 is TGTGCCAGCAGTACCGTGACTCGAATTCAGTACTTC. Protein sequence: CASSTVTRIQYF.

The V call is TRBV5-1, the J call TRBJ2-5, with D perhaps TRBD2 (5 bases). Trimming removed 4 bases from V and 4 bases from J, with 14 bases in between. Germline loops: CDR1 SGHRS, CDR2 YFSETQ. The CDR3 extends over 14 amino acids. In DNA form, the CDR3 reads TGCGCCAGCAGCGACACCGGGGTTGGAGAGACCCAGTACTTC. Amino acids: CASSDTGVGETQYF.

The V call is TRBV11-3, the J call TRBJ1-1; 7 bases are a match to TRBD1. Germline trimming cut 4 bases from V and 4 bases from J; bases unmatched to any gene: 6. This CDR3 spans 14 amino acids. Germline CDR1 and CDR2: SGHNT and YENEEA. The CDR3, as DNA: TGTGCCAGCAGCTCTTCGACAGGGATCACTGAAGCTTTCTTT. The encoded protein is CASSSSTGITEAFF.

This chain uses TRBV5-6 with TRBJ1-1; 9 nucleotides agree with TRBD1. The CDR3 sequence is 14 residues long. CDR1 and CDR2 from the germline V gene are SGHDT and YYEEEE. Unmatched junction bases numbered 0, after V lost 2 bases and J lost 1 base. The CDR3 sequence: CASSLQGANTEAFF. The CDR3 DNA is TGTGCCAGCAGCTTACAGGGGGCGAACACTGAAGCTTTCTTT.

The CDR3 here is CSVAGQGANGNQPQHF. The CDR3 nucleotides read TGCAGCGTCGCGGGACAGGGGGCGAATGGCAATCAGCCCCAGCATTTT. The rearrangement uses TRBV29-1 and TRBJ1-5; 12 bases are a match to TRBD1. The CDR3 totals 16 residues. With 6 bases clipped from V and 2 bases from J, the junction kept 8 bases outside the gene matches. In germline, CDR1 is SQVTM, CDR2 ANQGSEA.

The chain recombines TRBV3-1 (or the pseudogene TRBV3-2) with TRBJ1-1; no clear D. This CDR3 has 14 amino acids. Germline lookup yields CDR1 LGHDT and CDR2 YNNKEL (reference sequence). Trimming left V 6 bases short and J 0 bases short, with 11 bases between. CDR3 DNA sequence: TGTGCCAGCAGGCCAAACACAGTGAACACTGAAGCTTTCTTT. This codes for CASRPNTVNTEAFF.

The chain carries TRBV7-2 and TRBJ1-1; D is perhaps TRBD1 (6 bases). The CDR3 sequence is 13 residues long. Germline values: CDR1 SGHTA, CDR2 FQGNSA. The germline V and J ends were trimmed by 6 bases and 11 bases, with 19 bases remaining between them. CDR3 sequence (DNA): TGTGCCAGCAGGTCCAACAGGGTTTTAGGGGCTTTCTTT. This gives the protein CASRSNRVLGAFF.

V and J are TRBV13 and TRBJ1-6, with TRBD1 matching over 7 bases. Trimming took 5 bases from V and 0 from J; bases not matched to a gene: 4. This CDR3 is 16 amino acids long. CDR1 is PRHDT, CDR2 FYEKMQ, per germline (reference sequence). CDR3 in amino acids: CASSPGGPSYNSPLHF. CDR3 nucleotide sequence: TGTGCCAGCAGCCCAGGGGGTCCCTCCTATAATTCACCCCTCCACTTT.

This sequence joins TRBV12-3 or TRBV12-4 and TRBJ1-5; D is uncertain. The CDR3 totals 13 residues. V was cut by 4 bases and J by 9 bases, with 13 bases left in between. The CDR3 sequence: CASSSDHSWPQHF. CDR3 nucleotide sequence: TGTGCCAGCAGTTCCGATCACTCTTGGCCCCAGCATTTT.

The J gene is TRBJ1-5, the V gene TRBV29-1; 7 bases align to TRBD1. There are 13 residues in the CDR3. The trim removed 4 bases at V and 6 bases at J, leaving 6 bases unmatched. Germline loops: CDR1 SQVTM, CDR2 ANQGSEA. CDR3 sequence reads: CSVGQGVGQPQHF. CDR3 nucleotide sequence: TGCAGCGTTGGCCAGGGGGTGGGTCAGCCCCAGCATTTT.

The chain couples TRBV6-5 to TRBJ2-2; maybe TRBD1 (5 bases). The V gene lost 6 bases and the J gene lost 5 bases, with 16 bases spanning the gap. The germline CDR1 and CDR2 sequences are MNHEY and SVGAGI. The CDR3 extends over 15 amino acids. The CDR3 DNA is TGTGCCAGCAGGGTCCCTTTAGGGGATACCGGGGAGCTGTTTTTT. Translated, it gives CASRVPLGDTGELFF.

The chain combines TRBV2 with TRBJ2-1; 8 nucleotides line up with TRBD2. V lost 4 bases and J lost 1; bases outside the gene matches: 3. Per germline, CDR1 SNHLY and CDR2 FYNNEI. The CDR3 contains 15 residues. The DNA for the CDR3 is TGTGCCAGCAGTGCGGCGGGGGGATCCTACAATGAGCAGTTCTTC. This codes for CASSAAGGSYNEQFF.

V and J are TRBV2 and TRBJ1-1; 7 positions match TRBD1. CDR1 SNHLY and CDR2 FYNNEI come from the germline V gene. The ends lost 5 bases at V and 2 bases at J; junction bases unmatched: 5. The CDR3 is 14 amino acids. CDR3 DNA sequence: TGTGCCAGCAGTTCACAGGGGATCAACACTGAAGCTTTCTTT. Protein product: CASSSQGINTEAFF. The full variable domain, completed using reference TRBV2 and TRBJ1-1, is EPEVTQTPSHQVTQMGQEVILRCVPISNHLYFYWYRQILGQKVEFLVSFYNNEISEKSEIFDDQFSVERPDGSNFTLKIRSTKLEDSAMYFCASSSQGINTEAFFGQGTRLTVV.

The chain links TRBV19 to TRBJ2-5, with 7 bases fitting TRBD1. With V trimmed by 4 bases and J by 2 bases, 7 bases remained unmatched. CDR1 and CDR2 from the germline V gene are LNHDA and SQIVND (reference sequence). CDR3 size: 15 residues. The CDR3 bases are TGTGCCAGTAGTACATCCGACAGGGCTCAAGAGACCCAGTACTTC. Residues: CASSTSDRAQETQYF.